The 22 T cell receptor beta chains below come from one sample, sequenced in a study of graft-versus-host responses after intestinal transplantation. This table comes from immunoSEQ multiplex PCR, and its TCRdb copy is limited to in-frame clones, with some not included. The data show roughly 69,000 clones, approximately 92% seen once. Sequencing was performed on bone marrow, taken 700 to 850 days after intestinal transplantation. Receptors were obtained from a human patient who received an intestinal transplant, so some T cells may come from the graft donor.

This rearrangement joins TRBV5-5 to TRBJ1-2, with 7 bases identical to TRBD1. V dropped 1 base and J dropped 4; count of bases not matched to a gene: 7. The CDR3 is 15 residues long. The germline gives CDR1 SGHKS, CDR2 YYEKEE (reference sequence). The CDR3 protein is CASSLLRQGSYGYTF. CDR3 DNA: TGTGCCAGCAGCTTGCTAAGACAGGGAAGCTATGGCTACACCTTC.

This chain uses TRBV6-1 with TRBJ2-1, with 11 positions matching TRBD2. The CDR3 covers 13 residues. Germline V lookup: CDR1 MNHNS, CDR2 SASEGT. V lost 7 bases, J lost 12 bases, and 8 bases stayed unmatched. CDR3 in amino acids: CASTPRGTSGQFF. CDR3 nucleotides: TGTGCCAGCACTCCTCGCGGGACTAGCGGGCAGTTCTTC.

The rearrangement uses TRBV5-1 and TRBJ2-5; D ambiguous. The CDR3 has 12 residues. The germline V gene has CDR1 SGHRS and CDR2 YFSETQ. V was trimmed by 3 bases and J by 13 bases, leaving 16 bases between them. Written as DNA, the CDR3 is TGCGCCAGCAGCTCGGACGTGGGGTTGGGGTACTTC. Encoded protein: CASSSDVGLGYF.

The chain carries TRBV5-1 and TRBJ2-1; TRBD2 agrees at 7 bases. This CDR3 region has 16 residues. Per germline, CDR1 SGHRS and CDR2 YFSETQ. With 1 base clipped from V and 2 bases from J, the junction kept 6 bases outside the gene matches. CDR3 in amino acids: CASSLNAGETYNEQFF. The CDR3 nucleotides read TGCGCCAGCAGCTTGAATGCGGGAGAAACCTACAATGAGCAGTTCTTC. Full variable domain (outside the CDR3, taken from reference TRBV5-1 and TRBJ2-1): KAGVTQTPRYLIKTRGQQVTLSCSPISGHRSVSWYQQTPGQGLQFLFEYFSETQRNKGNFPGRFSGRQFSNSRSEMNVSTLELGDSALYLCASSLNAGETYNEQFFGPGTRLTVL.

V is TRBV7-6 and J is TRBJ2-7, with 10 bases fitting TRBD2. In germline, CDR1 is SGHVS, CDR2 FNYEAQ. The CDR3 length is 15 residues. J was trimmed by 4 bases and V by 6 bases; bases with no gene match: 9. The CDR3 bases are TGTGCCAGCAGTTCTATAGCGGGGGGCGTATACGAGCAGTACTTC. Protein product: CASSSIAGGVYEQYF.

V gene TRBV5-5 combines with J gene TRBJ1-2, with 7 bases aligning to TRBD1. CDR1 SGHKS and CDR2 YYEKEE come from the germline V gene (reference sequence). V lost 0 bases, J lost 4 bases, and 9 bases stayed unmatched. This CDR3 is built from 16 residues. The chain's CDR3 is CASSLAFRQGRYGYTF. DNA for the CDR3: TGTGCCAGCAGCTTGGCCTTTCGACAGGGCCGCTATGGCTACACCTTC.

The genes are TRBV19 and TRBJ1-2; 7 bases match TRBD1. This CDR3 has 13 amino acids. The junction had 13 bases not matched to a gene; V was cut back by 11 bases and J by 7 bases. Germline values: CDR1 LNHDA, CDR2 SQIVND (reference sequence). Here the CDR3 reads CALRQGVGGGYTF. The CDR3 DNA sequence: TGTGCCTTACGACAGGGAGTAGGGGGTGGCTACACCTTC.

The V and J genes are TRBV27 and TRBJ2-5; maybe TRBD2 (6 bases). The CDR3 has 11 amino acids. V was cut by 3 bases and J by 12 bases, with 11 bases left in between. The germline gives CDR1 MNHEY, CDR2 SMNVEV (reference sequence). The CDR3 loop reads CASSLGGEEYF. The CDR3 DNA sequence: TGTGCCAGCAGTTTGGGCGGGGAGGAGTACTTC.

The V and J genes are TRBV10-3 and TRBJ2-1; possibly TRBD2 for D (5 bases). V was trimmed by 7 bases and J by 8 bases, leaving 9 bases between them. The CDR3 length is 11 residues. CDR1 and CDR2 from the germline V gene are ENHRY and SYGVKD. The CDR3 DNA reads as TGTGCCATCAAGGGAGCTTATGAGCAGTTCTTC. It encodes CAIKGAYEQFF.

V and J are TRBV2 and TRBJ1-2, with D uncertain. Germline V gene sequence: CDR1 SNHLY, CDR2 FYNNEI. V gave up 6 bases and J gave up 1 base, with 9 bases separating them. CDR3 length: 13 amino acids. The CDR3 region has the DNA TGTGCCAGCAGGCCGACGGTTAACTATGGCTACACCTTC. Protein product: CASRPTVNYGYTF.

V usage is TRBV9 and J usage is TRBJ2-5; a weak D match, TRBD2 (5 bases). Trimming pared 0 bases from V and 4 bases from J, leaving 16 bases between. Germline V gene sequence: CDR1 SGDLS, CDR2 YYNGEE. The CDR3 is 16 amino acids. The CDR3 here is CASSVGGEGDGETQYF. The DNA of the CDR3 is TGTGCCAGCAGCGTAGGTGGCGAGGGAGATGGAGAGACCCAGTACTTC.

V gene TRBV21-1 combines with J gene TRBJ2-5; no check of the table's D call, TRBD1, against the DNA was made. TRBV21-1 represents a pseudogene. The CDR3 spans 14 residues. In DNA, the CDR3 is TGTGCCAGCAGCACACAATACCGACAAGAGACCCAGTACTTC. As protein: CASSTQYRQETQYF.

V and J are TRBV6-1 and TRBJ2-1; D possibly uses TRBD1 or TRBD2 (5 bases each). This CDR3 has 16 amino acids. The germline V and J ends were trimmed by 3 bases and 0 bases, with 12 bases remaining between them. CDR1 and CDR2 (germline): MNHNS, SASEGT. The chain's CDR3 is CASSEVGDGSYNEQFF. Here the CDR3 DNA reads TGTGCCAGCAGTGAGGTGGGGGACGGCTCCTACAATGAGCAGTTCTTC.

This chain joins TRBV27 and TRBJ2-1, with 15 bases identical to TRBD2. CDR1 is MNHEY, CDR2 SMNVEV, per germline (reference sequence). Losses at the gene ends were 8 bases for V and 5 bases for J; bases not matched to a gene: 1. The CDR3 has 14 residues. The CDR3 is CASGTSGGHNEQFF. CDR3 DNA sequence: TGTGCCAGCGGGACTAGCGGGGGGCACAATGAGCAGTTCTTC.

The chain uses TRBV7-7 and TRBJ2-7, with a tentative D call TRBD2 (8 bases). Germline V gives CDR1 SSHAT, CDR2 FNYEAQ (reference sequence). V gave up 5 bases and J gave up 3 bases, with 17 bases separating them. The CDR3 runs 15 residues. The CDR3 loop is CASSRGGTAYYEQYF. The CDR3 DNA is TGTGCCAGCAGCCGGGGGGGGACAGCATACTACGAGCAGTACTTC.

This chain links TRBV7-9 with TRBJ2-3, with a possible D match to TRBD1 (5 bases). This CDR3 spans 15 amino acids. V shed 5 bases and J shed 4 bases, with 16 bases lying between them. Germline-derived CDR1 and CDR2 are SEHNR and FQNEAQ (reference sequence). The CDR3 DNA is TGTGCCAGCAGCCCACCGATTGGGGCCCCAGATACGCAGTATTTT. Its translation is CASSPPIGAPDTQYF.

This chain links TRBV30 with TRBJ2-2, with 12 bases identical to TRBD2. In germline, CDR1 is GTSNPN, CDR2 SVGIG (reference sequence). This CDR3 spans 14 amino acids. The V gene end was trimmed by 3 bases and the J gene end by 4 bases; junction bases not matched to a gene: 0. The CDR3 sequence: CAWRTSGSTGELFF. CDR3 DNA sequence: TGTGCCTGGAGGACTAGCGGGAGCACCGGGGAGCTGTTTTTT.

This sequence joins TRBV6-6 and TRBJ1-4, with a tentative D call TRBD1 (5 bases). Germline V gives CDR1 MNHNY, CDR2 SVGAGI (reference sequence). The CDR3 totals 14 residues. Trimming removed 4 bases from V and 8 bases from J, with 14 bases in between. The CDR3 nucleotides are TGTGCCAGCAGTTCGACAGATGATCTCGAAAAACTGTTTTTT. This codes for CASSSTDDLEKLFF.

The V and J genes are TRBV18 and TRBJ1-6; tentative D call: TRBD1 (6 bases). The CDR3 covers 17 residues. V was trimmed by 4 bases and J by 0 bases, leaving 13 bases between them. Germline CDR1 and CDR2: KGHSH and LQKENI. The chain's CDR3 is CASSLWTAGSYNSPLHF. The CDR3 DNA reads TGTGCCAGCTCACTATGGACAGCCGGCTCCTATAATTCACCCCTCCACTTT.

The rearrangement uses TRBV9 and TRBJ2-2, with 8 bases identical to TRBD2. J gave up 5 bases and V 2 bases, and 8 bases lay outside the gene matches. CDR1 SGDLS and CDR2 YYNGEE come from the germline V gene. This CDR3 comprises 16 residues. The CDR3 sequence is CASSVAGTSETGELFF. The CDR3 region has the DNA TGTGCCAGCAGCGTCGCCGGGACTAGTGAGACCGGGGAGCTGTTTTTT.

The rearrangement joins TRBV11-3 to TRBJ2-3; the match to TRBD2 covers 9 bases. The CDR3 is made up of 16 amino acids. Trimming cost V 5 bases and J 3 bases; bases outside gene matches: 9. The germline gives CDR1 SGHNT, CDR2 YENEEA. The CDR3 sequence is CASSPLAGGLTDTQYF. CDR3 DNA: TGTGCCAGCAGCCCTCTTGCGGGGGGGCTGACAGATACGCAGTATTTT.

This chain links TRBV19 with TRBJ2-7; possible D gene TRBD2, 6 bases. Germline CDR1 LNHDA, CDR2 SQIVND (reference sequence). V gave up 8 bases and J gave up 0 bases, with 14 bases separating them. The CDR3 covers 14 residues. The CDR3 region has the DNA TGTGCCAGTTCCTCTAGCGCCACCTCCTACGAGCAGTACTTC. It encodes CASSSSATSYEQYF.